This TCR beta chain was sequenced during a study of blood T cell repertoires in COVID-19. Study details: COVID-19 samples from acute and convalescent phases originated in the United States, Italy and Spain. Sources were T cells, B-cell-depleted T cells, or PBMCs; the material itself was cDNA or gDNA.

Per the study methods: Amplifying reference gene primers gave estimates of nucleated cell counts. Sequencing used immunoSEQ multiplex PCR; TCRdb keeps in-frame clones, though not all of them. The V and J calls and clone size come from that table; D and trimming were worked out from the DNA. Counted here are some 150,000 clones, just over 85% occurring once; the ten biggest clones make up around 8.5%. The CDR3 is made up of 17 amino acids. Trimming took 2 bases from V and 0 from J; bases not matched to a gene: 5. CDR1 and CDR2 from the germline V gene are MNHEY and SVGEGT. This sequence joins TRBV6-2 or TRBV6-3 and TRBJ2-5, with 11 bases lining up with TRBD1. This TCR was sampled from a woman in her sixties or seventies with acute or convalescent COVID-19. What was sequenced was peripheral blood. CDR3 residues: CASSYHPGQGDQETQYF. The CDR3 DNA reads TGTGCCAGCAGTTACCATCCGGGACAGGGGGACCAAGAGACCCAGTACTTC.